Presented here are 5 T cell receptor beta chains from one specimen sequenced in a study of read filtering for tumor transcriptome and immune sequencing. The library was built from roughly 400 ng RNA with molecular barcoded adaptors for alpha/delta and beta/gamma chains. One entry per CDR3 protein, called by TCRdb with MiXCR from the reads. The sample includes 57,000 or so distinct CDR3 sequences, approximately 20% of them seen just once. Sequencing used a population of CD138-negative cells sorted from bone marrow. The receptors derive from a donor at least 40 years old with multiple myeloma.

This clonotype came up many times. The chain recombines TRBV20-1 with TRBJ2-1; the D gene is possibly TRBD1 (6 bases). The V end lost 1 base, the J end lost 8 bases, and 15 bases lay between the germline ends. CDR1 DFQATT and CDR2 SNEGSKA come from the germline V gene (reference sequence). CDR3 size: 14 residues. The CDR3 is CSARVGRGFDEQFF. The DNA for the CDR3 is TGCAGTGCTAGAGTGGGCAGGGGATTCGATGAGCAGTTCTTC.

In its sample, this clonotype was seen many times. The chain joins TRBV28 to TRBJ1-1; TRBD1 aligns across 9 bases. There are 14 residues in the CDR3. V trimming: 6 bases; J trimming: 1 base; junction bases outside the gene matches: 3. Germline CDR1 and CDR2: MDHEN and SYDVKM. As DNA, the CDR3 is TGTGCCAGCAGGAGGACAGGGGAGAACACTGAAGCTTTCTTT. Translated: CASRRTGENTEAFF.

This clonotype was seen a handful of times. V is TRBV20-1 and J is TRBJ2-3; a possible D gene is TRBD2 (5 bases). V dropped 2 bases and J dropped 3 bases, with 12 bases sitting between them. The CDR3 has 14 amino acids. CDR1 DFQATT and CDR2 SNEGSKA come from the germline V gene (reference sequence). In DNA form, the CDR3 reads TGCAGTGCTAGACGAGGGCCTAGAACAGATACGCAGTATTTT. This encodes CSARRGPRTDTQYF.

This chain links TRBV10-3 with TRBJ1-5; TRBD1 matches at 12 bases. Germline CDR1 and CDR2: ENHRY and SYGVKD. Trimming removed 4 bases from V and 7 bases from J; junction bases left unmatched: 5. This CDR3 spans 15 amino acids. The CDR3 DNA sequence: TGTGCCATCAGTGGGGGACAGGGGGCCGGACAGCCCCAGCATTTT. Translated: CAISGGQGAGQPQHF.

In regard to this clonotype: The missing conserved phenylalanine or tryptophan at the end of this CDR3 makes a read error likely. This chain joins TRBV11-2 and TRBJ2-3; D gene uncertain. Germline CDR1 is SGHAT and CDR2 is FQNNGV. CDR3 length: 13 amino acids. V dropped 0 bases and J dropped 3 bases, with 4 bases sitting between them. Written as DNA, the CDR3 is TGTGCCAGCAGCTTAGATCCGACAGATACGCAGTATCTT. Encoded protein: CASSLDPTDTQYL.